A single sample is the source of the 28 T cell receptor beta chains below, sequenced in a study of blood T cell repertoires in COVID-19. Profiled with immunoSEQ multiplex PCR; TCRdb holds only in-frame clones, not every one. Seen here are some 80,000 clones, 75% to 90% observed once, and the top ten hold around 12%. Sample: peripheral blood. The receptor source for this set is a woman in her 40s with active or convalescent COVID-19.

The chain couples TRBV11-2 to TRBJ1-6, with a weak D call TRBD1 (6 bases). The germline V gene encodes CDR1 SGHAT and CDR2 FQNNGV. Trimming pared 5 bases from V and 10 bases from J, leaving 15 bases between. CDR3 length: 14 residues. For the CDR3, the DNA is TGTGCCAGCAGCCAAGCAGGGGCAGAGTCACCCCTCCACTTT. Its protein is CASSQAGAESPLHF.

The chain uses TRBV7-8 and TRBJ1-2, with 8 bases lining up with TRBD1. The V segment lost 8 bases and the J segment 5 bases; nucleotides outside the gene matches: 7. The CDR3 is made up of 13 amino acids. From germline, CDR1 is SGHVS and CDR2 FQNEAQ. CDR3 residues: CASARDRLYGYTF. CDR3 in DNA: TGTGCCAGCGCCCGGGACAGGCTATATGGCTACACCTTC.

The V gene is TRBV6-6, the J gene TRBJ1-5; 9 bases fit TRBD1. J gave up 6 bases and V 6 bases, and 9 bases lay outside the gene matches. This CDR3 comprises 15 residues. Germline V CDR1 and CDR2: MNHNY, SVGAGI (reference sequence). The CDR3 nucleotides are TGTGCCAGCAGCCTCCAGACAGGGGGGAGTCAGCCCCAGCATTTT. Its protein is CASSLQTGGSQPQHF.

The gene calls are TRBV28 and TRBJ1-1, with D perhaps TRBD1 (6 bases). The CDR3 has 12 residues. Germline loops: CDR1 MDHEN, CDR2 SYDVKM. V was pared by 8 bases and J by 5 bases, with 12 bases between. The CDR3 DNA follows: TGTGCCAGCCAGACCAGGGGTACTGAAGCTTTCTTT. Translated, it gives CASQTRGTEAFF.

The chain links TRBV2 to TRBJ2-7; 8 bases are a match to TRBD2. The length of the CDR3 is 13 residues. Trimming at V came to 6 bases and at J to 4 bases, leaving 5 bases not matched to a gene. Germline CDR1 is SNHLY and CDR2 is FYNNEI. The CDR3 loop is CASSGGAKYEQYF. CDR3 DNA: TGTGCCAGCAGCGGGGGGGCCAAATACGAGCAGTACTTC.

The J gene is TRBJ2-3, the V gene TRBV7-3; D might be TRBD2 (5 bases). CDR3 length: 14 residues. V was trimmed by 2 bases and J by 10 bases, leaving 16 bases between them. The germline CDR1 and CDR2 sequences are SGHTA and FQGTGA. The CDR3 is CASSLSSGLQAQYF. The CDR3 DNA reads as TGTGCCAGCAGCTTATCGTCAGGACTCCAGGCGCAGTATTTT.

The chain recombines TRBV6-2 or TRBV6-3 with TRBJ2-6; TRBD1 agrees at 9 bases. The CDR3 is 19 residues long. V trimming: 4 bases; J trimming: 0 bases; junction bases outside the gene matches: 10. Germline-derived CDR1 and CDR2 are MNHEY and SVGEGT. CDR3 region: CASSSPGTGLVSGANVLTF. For the CDR3, the DNA is TGTGCCAGCAGTTCCCCCGGGACAGGGTTAGTCTCTGGGGCCAACGTCCTGACTTTC.

This chain joins TRBV7-2 and TRBJ2-5, with 10 bases fitting TRBD1. Germline CDR1 reads SGHTA; CDR2 reads FQGNSA. V shed 0 bases and J 2 bases; nucleotides not matched to a gene: 6. The CDR3 spans 17 residues. DNA for the CDR3: TGTGCCAGCAGCTTAGCACCGGGACAGGGGCCGCAAGAGACCCAGTACTTC. Protein: CASSLAPGQGPQETQYF.

The gene calls are TRBV7-2 and TRBJ1-5; D is possibly TRBD1 (5 bases). Trimming pared 2 bases from V and 8 bases from J, leaving 7 bases between. Per germline, CDR1 SGHTA and CDR2 FQGNSA. The length of the CDR3 is 12 residues. CDR3 nucleotides: TGTGCCAGCAGCTTACCAGGGAAGCCCCAGCATTTT. Its protein product is CASSLPGKPQHF.

The rearrangement uses TRBV7-2 and TRBJ2-5; D might be TRBD1 (6 bases). CDR3 length: 15 residues. CDR1 and CDR2 (germline): SGHTA, FQGNSA. V dropped 3 bases and J dropped 1 base, with 12 bases sitting between them. The chain's CDR3 is CASSFPQGVQETQYF. Written as DNA, the CDR3 is TGTGCCAGCAGCTTTCCACAGGGAGTCCAAGAGACCCAGTACTTC.

This rearrangement joins TRBV27 to TRBJ1-1, with D possibly TRBD1 on 5 matching bases. This CDR3 has 15 residues. Germline assignment: CDR1 MNHEY and CDR2 SMNVEV (reference sequence). Trimming shortened V by 5 bases and J by 1 base, and 14 bases separated the two germline ends. The CDR3 DNA follows: TGTGCCAGCAGTCCCCAGACAGTCCGGAACACTGAAGCTTTCTTT. Amino acids: CASSPQTVRNTEAFF.

The V call is TRBV5-1, the J call TRBJ2-5; weak D call: TRBD2 (6 bases). The V and J ends lost 5 bases and 3 bases respectively, with 14 bases between them. CDR3 size: 14 residues. CDR1 and CDR2 (germline): SGHRS, YFSETQ. CDR3 region: CASRRTSTEETQYF. In DNA, the CDR3 is TGCGCCAGCAGGCGTACTAGCACCGAAGAGACCCAGTACTTC.

The chain uses TRBV28 and TRBJ1-1, with D possibly TRBD1 on 6 matching bases. Germline CDR1 and CDR2: MDHEN and SYDVKM. The CDR3 runs 15 residues. V gave up 6 bases and J gave up 3 bases, with 17 bases separating them. The CDR3 nucleotides are TGTGCCAGCAGGGAAGGGGGGGATCGGGACACTGAAGCTTTCTTT. The encoded protein is CASREGGDRDTEAFF.

This clone was counted many times. Other nucleotide sequences from this sample produce the same CDR3. The chain joins TRBV7-2 to TRBJ1-5; D unresolved. This CDR3 is 15 amino acids long. V lost 3 bases and J 3 bases, leaving 12 bases between the germline ends. CDR1 is SGHTA, CDR2 FQGNSA, per germline. The chain's CDR3 is CASSFFPGANQPQHF. DNA of the CDR3: TGTGCCAGCAGCTTCTTCCCAGGTGCCAATCAGCCCCAGCATTTT.

This clone has more than one count but fewer than ten. The V and J genes are TRBV9 and TRBJ2-1; D is unclear. Germline V gene lookup returns CDR1 SGDLS and CDR2 YYNGEE. The CDR3 covers 16 residues. V was clipped by 0 bases and J by 7 bases, with 17 bases between them. CDR3 sequence: CASSVVTIAKLNEQFF. CDR3 DNA: TGTGCCAGCAGCGTAGTAACCATAGCCAAGCTAAATGAGCAGTTCTTC. Looking up the rest from reference TRBV9 and TRBJ2-1 gives the full variable domain: DSGVTQTPKHLITATGQRVTLRCSPRSGDLSVYWYQQSLDQGLQFLIQYYNGEERAKGNILERFSAQQFPDLHSELNLSSLELGDSALYFCASSVVTIAKLNEQFFGPGTRLTVL.

The V and J genes are TRBV19 and TRBJ2-4; weak D call: TRBD2 (5 bases). CDR3 length equals 17 residues. V was trimmed by 6 bases and J by 3 bases, leaving 21 bases between them. Germline assignment: CDR1 LNHDA and CDR2 SQIVND (reference sequence). CDR3 in amino acids: CASSKVRAPILKNIQYF. DNA for the CDR3: TGTGCCAGTAGCAAAGTGCGGGCCCCGATACTCAAAAACATTCAGTACTTC.

V usage is TRBV2 and J usage is TRBJ2-7, with 9 positions matching TRBD2. Germline CDR1 and CDR2: SNHLY and FYNNEI. Trimming at V came to 6 bases and at J to 7 bases, leaving 10 bases not matched to a gene. CDR3 length: 14 amino acids. The CDR3 spells CASRGVAGVGEQYF. The CDR3, as DNA: TGTGCCAGCAGAGGGGTAGCGGGAGTAGGTGAGCAGTACTTC.

This clone appeared a single time. The chain couples TRBV11-3 to TRBJ2-1, with TRBD2 identical over 7 bases. From germline, CDR1 is SGHNT and CDR2 YENEEA. V lost 3 bases, J lost 0 bases, and 5 bases stayed unmatched. This CDR3 has 16 amino acids. The CDR3 sequence: CASSFSGTPSYNEQFF. The CDR3 DNA sequence: TGTGCCAGCAGCTTCAGCGGGACTCCCTCCTACAATGAGCAGTTCTTC. Supplemented by reference TRBV11-3 and TRBJ2-1, the full variable domain reads EAGVVQSPRYKIIEKKQPVAFWCNPISGHNTLYWYLQNLGQGPELLIRYENEEAVDDSQLPKDRFSAERLKGVDSTLKIQPAELGDSAVYLCASSFSGTPSYNEQFFGPGTRLTVL.

Here the CDR3 DNA reads TGTGCCAGCACCCCGGCTGGGTCGGGTAACACCGGGGAGCTGTTTTTT. The encoded protein is CASTPAGSGNTGELFF. This sequence joins TRBV5-6 and TRBJ2-2; D gene uncertain. CDR1 and CDR2 (germline): SGHDT, YYEEEE. This CDR3 spans 16 amino acids. V gave up 6 bases and J gave up 2 bases, with 17 bases separating them.

The rearrangement uses TRBV6-5 and TRBJ2-1, with TRBD2 matching 12 bases. The CDR3 totals 14 residues. The V gene end was trimmed by 8 bases and the J gene end by 4 bases; junction bases not matched to a gene: 3. Per the germline V gene, CDR1 is MNHEY and CDR2 is SVGAGI. The CDR3 bases are TGTGCCAGCGCGACTAGCGGGGGATACAATGAGCAGTTCTTC. Translated, it gives CASATSGGYNEQFF.

This clone showed up just once. This chain joins TRBV5-1 and TRBJ2-5, with 7 bases that match TRBD2. This CDR3 region has 17 residues. V was pared by 0 bases and J by 1 base, with 9 bases of the junction left unmatched. Per the germline V gene, CDR1 is SGHRS and CDR2 is YFSETQ. The CDR3 DNA is TGCGCCAGCAGCTTGGCCCCGGGGGGACCGATCCAAGAGACCCAGTACTTC. Its translation: CASSLAPGGPIQETQYF.

This clone turned up a few times. The chain links TRBV7-3 to TRBJ2-2, with 13 bases fitting TRBD2. With 3 bases clipped from V and 3 bases from J, the junction kept 7 bases outside the gene matches. This CDR3 has 18 amino acids. CDR1 is SGHTA and CDR2 is FQGTGA in the germline V gene. For the CDR3, the DNA is TGTGCCAGCAGCTTCCGCCCCGGACTAGCGGGGGACACCGGGGAGCTGTTTTTT. Protein sequence: CASSFRPGLAGDTGELFF. Variable domain in full (rest from reference TRBV7-3 and TRBJ2-2): GAGVSQTPSNKVTEKGKYVELRCDPISGHTALYWYRQSLGQGPEFLIYFQGTGAADDSGLPNDRFFAVRPEGSVSTLKIQRTERGDSAVYLCASSFRPGLAGDTGELFFGEGSRLTVL.

The rearrangement uses TRBV28 and TRBJ2-5; D may be TRBD2 (6 bases). The germline V gene encodes CDR1 MDHEN and CDR2 SYDVKM. The V end lost 6 bases, the J end lost 3 bases, and 14 bases lay between the germline ends. The CDR3 consists of 14 residues. CDR3 loop: CASRPGGVEETQYF. The CDR3 DNA sequence: TGTGCCAGCAGACCCGGAGGGGTAGAAGAGACCCAGTACTTC.

V usage is TRBV7-3 and J usage is TRBJ2-5; 8 bases match TRBD1. This CDR3 spans 13 amino acids. Trimming cost V 4 bases and J 4 bases; bases outside gene matches: 2. CDR1 SGHTA and CDR2 FQGTGA come from the germline V gene. The CDR3 DNA reads TGTGCCAGCAGCTCAGGGGGCGCAGAGACCCAGTACTTC. It yields the protein CASSSGGAETQYF. The full variable domain, its missing parts supplied by reference TRBV7-3 and TRBJ2-5, is GAGVSQTPSNKVTEKGKYVELRCDPISGHTALYWYRQSLGQGPEFLIYFQGTGAADDSGLPNDRFFAVRPEGSVSTLKIQRTERGDSAVYLCASSSGGAETQYFGPGTRLLVL.

V usage is TRBV19 and J usage is TRBJ2-1, with D perhaps TRBD2 (6 bases). From germline, CDR1 is LNHDA and CDR2 SQIVND (reference sequence). This CDR3 is built from 13 residues. Trimming removed 4 bases at V and 8 bases at J, with 12 bases between. The DNA of the CDR3 is TGTGCCAGTAGTAAGACTAGTAAGGATGAGCAGTTCTTC. Translation: CASSKTSKDEQFF.

This clone was seen a single time. V is TRBV5-1 and J is TRBJ1-1; 8 bases align to TRBD1. This CDR3 is 15 amino acids long. Trimming cost V 2 bases and J 10 bases; bases outside gene matches: 13. Germline-derived CDR1 and CDR2 are SGHRS and YFSETQ. Here the CDR3 DNA reads TGCGCCAGCAGCTTCCAAAACGACAGGGGAGAAGCAGCTTTCTTT. Amino acids: CASSFQNDRGEAAFF.

The rearrangement uses TRBV7-2 and TRBJ2-5; 10 positions agree with TRBD1. Germline V gene lookup returns CDR1 SGHTA and CDR2 FQGNSA. The CDR3 runs to 15 residues. Losses at the gene ends were 5 bases for V and 3 bases for J; bases not matched to a gene: 6. This CDR3 is CASSTVGTGEETQYF. The CDR3 DNA reads TGTGCCAGCAGCACCGTGGGGACAGGGGAAGAGACCCAGTACTTC. Filled out from reference TRBV7-2 and TRBJ2-5, the complete variable domain reads GAGVSQSPSNKVTEKGKDVELRCDPISGHTALYWYRQSLGQGLEFLIYFQGNSAPDKSGLPSDRFSAERTGGSVSTLTIQRTQQEDSAVYLCASSTVGTGEETQYFGPGTRLLVL.

On this clone: The same CDR3 arises from other DNA sequences in this sample as well. The rearrangement joins TRBV24-1 to TRBJ2-2; the D is unclear. Germline V gene lookup returns CDR1 KGHDR and CDR2 SFDVKD. V was cut by 0 bases and J by 1 base, with 5 bases left in between. The CDR3 has 15 residues. The CDR3 DNA sequence: TGTGCCACCAGTGATTTGCGCGGGAACACCGGGGAGCTGTTTTTT. Its translation: CATSDLRGNTGELFF.